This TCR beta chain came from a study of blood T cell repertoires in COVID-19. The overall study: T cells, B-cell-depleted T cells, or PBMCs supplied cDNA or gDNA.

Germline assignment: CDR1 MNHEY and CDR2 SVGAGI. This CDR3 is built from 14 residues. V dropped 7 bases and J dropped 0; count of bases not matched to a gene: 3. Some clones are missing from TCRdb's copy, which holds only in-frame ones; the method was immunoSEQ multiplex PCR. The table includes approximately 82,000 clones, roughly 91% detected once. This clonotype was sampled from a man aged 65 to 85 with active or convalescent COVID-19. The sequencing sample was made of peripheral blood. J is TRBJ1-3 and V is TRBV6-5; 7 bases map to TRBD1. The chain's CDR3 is CASTDRASGNTIYF. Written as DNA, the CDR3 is TGTGCCAGCACCGACAGGGCCTCTGGAAACACCATATATTTT.